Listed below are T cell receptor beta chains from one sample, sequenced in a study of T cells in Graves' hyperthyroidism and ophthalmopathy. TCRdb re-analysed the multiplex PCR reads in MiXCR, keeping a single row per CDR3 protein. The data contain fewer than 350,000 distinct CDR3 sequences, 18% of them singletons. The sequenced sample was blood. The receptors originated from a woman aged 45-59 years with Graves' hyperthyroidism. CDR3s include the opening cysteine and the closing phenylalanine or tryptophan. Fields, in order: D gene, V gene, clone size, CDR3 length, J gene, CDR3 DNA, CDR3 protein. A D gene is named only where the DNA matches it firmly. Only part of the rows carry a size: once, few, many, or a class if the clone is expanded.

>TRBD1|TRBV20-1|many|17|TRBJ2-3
TGCAGTGCTGTAAACCCGGGACAGGGCCTTACCACAGATACGCAGTATTTT
CSAVNPGQGLTTDTQYF
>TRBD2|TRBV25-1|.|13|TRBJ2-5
TGTGCCAGCGGACTAGCGGGCCCTAAGACCCAGTACTTC
CASGLAGPKTQYF
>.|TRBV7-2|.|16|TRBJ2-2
TGTGCCAGCAGCTTAGTCGGGTGGGAGAACGGCGGGGAGCTGTTTTTT
CASSLVGWENGGELFF
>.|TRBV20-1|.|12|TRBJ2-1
TGCAGTGCCGAGTGGGAGAGCAATGAGCAGTTCTTC
CSAEWESNEQFF
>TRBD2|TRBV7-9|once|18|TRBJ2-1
TGTGCCAGCAGCTTAGGGACCACTAGCGGCGCGGGAAACAATGAGCAGTTCTTC
CASSLGTTSGAGNNEQFF
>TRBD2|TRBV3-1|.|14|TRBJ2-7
TGTGCCAGCAGCCAAGTACTAGCGGGATACGAGCAGTACTTC
CASSQVLAGYEQYF
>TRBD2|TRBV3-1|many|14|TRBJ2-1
TGTGCCAGCAGCCCCGGGACTAGCGGGAGTGAGCAGTTCTTC
CASSPGTSGSEQFF
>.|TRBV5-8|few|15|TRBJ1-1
TGTGCCAGCAGCCGATCTCAGGGGAGAAACACTGAAGCTTTCTTT
CASSRSQGRNTEAFF
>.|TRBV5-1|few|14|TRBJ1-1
TGCGCCAGCAGCTTGGAGGGGGGGGGGTCTGAAGCTTTCTTT
CASSLEGGGSEAFF
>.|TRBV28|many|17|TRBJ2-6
TGTGCCAGCAGTCCCTGGAAACAGGGACCTGGGGCCAACGTCCTGACTTTC
CASSPWKQGPGANVLTF
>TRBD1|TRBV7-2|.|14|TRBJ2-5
TGTGCCAGCAGCGCCCGGGGACAGAAAGAGACCCAGTACTTC
CASSARGQKETQYF
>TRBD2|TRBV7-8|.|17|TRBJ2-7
TGTGCCAGCAGCTGGACTAGCGGGACGACCCTCCCCTACGAGCAGTACTTC
CASSWTSGTTLPYEQYF
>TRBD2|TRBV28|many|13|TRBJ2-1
TGTGCCACCCGACTAGCGGGAGACAATGAGCAGTTCTTC
CATRLAGDNEQFF
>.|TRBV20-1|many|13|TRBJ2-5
TGCAGTGCAACACTCAGGGGACAAGAGACCCAGTACTTC
CSATLRGQETQYF
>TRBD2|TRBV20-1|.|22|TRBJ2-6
TGCAGTGCTAGAGCTGTGGGACTAGCGGGAGTCGGTTCAAAAGCTGGGGCCAACGTCCTGACTTTC
CSARAVGLAGVGSKAGANVLTF
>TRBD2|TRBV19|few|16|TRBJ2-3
TGTGCCAGTAGTCCGAGACTAGCGGGGGAGCTTGGTACGCAGTATTTT
CASSPRLAGELGTQYF
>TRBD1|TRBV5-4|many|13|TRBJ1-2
TGTGCCAGCAGCCCCGACAGGGAGGGAGGCTACACCTTC
CASSPDREGGYTF
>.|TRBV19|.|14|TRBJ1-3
TGTGCCAGTGTGACAGGCCACTCTGGAAACACCATATATTTT
CASVTGHSGNTIYF
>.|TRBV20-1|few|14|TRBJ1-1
TGCAGTGCTAGGGAAGGGCTGGTTGAAACTGAAGCTTTCTTT
CSAREGLVETEAFF
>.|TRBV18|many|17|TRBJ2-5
TGTGCCAGCTCAGGCGGGACAGTTAAAGGACCTGTCGAGACCCAGTACTTC
CASSGGTVKGPVETQYF
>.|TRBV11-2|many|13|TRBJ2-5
TGTGCCAGCAGCCGATCGTACCAAGAGACCCAGTACTTC
CASSRSYQETQYF
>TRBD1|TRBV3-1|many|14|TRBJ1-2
TGTGCCAGCAGCCAAGGGGGACAGAGCTATGGCTACACCTTC
CASSQGGQSYGYTF
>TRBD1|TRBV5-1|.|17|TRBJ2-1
TGTGCCAGCAGCCCGGGACAGGGGACTACTTCCTACAATGAGCAGTTCTTC
CASSPGQGTTSYNEQFF
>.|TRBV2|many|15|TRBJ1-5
TGTGCCAGCAGCCACGACGGCCCCGCTAATCAGCCCCAGCATTTT
CASSHDGPANQPQHF
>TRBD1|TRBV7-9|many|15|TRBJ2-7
TGTGCCAGCAGCTTCCGGGACAGGGCGTCCTACGAGCAGTACTTC
CASSFRDRASYEQYF
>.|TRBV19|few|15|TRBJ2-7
TGTGCCAGTAGTATACGTTCGCAGGGAAGGAACGAGCAGTACTTC
CASSIRSQGRNEQYF
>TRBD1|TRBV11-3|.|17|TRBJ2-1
TGTGCCAGCAGCTTAGGAACAGGGGGACGGCTCTACAATGAGCAGTTCTTC
CASSLGTGGRLYNEQFF
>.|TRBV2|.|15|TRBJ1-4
TGTGCCAGCAGCGACCTGGCGCCGGGTAATGAAAAACTGTTTTTT
CASSDLAPGNEKLFF
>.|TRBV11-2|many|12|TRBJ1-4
TGTGCCAGCAGCTTCAGGGAGGGAAAACTGTTTTTT
CASSFREGKLFF
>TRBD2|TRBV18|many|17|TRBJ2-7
TGTGCCAGCTCAACAGGACTAGCGGGAGGGAGCTCCTACGAGCAGTACTTC
CASSTGLAGGSSYEQYF
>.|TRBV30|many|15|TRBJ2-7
TGTGCCTGGAGGGGTCACAGGAACAATCTCTACGAGCAGTACTTC
CAWRGHRNNLYEQYF
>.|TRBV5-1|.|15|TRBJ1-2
TGCGCCAGCAGCTTGGATACGGGGCTCGCTTATGGCTACACCTTC
CASSLDTGLAYGYTF
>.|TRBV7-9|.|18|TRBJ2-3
TGTGCCAGCTACGACAGGGGCCTTGGCGGGGGGGGGACAGATACGCAGTATTTT
CASYDRGLGGGGTDTQYF
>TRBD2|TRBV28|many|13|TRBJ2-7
TGTGCCAGCAGTCTAAGCGGGATCTACGAGCAGTACTTC
CASSLSGIYEQYF
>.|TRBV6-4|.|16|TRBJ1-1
TGTGCCAGGAACAACCCACCGGTCGGCTTGAACACTGAAGCTTTCTTT
CARNNPPVGLNTEAFF
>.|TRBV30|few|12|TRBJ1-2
TGTGCCTGGAGTGAACCTAACTATGGCTACACCTTC
CAWSEPNYGYTF
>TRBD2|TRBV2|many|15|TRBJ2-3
TGTGCCAGCAGCTCTAGCGGGGATAAAACAGATACGCAGTATTTT
CASSSSGDKTDTQYF
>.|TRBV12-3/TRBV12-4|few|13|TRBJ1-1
TGTGCCAGCAGCTTAGCTTGGGGACCTGAAGCTTTCTTT
CASSLAWGPEAFF
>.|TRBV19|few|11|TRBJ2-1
TGTGCCAGTAGTATCGCGAGGCACAAGTTCTTC
CASSIARHKFF
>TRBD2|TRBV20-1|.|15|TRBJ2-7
TGCAGTGCCCAACTAACGACTAGCGGCTGGGGGGAGCAGTACTTC
CSAQLTTSGWGEQYF
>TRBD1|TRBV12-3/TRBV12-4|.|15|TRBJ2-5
TGTGCCAGCAGGGTGGACAGGGTGAACCAAGAGACCCAGTACTTC
CASRVDRVNQETQYF
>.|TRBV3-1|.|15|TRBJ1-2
TGTGCCAGCAGTCGAAACCTCCGGGGGGCGAAAGGCTACACCTTC
CASSRNLRGAKGYTF
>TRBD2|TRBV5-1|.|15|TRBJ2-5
TGCGCCAGCAGCTTAGAAGCGGGAGTAGTAGAGACCCAGTACTTC
CASSLEAGVVETQYF
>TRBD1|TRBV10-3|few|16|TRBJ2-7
TGTGCCATCAGTGCCCTTTCGGGCAGGGGGCGCGGCGAGCAGTACTTC
CAISALSGRGRGEQYF
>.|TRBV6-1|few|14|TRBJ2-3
TGTGCCTCCAGGTCGGAAATCAGCACAGATACGCAGTATTTT
CASRSEISTDTQYF
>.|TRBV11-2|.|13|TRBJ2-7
TGTGCCAGCAGCTCCTCGGAGGCTAACGAGCAGTACTTC
CASSSSEANEQYF
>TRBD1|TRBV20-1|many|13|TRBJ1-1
TGCAGTGCTAGACAAACAGGGGGCACTGAAGCTTTCTTT
CSARQTGGTEAFF
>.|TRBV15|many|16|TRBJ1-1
TGTGCCACCAGCAGAGTGGCAGTCAACATGAACACTGAAGCTTTCTTT
CATSRVAVNMNTEAFF
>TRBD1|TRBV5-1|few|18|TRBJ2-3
TGCGCCAGCAGCGGTGGGACAGCCGGCCAATCGGGCACAGATACGCAGTATTTT
CASSGGTAGQSGTDTQYF
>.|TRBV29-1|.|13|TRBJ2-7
TGCAGCGTTGGGACAGTGGGAACCTACGAGCAGTACTTC
CSVGTVGTYEQYF